The following is a TCR beta chain sequence with its context. This sample was taken from a study of blood T cell repertoires in COVID-19. Profiled with immunoSEQ multiplex PCR; TCRdb holds only in-frame clones, not every one. The top ten hold approximately 15% of the sample, which has about 190,000 clones, around 79% seen once. The CDR3 length is 14 residues. The V segment lost 6 bases and the J segment 5 bases; nucleotides outside the gene matches: 11. CDR1 and CDR2 from the germline V gene are SQVTM and ANQGSEA. This receptor was taken from a man aged 45-60 years who had recovered from COVID-19. This chain connects TRBV29-1 to TRBJ1-2; TRBD1 matches at 8 bases. Input material: peripheral blood. DNA for the CDR3: TGCAGCGTATGGACCGGACAGGGTAATTATGGCTACACCTTC. It encodes CSVWTGQGNYGYTF.